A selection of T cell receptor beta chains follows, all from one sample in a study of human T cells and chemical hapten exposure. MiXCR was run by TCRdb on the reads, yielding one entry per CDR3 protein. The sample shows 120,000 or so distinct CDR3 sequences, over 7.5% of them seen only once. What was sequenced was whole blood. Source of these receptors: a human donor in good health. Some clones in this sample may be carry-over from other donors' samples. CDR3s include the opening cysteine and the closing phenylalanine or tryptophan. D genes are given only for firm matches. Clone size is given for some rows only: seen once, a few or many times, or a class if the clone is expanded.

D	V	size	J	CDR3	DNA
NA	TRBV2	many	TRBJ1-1	CASSDSLNTEAFF	TGTGCCAGCAGCGACAGTCTGAACACTGAAGCTTTCTTT
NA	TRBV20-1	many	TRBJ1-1	CSARGGNTEAFF	TGCAGTGCTAGAGGCGGGAACACTGAAGCTTTCTTT
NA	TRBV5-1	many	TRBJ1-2	CASSLARDYGYTF	TGCGCCAGCAGCTTGGCTCGTGACTATGGCTACACCTTC
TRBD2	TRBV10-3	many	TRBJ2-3	CAISGVAGPTDTQYF	TGTGCCATCAGTGGGGTAGCGGGACCCACAGATACGCAGTATTTT
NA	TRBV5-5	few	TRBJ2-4	CASSLRWDTKNIQYF	TGTGCCAGCAGCTTGCGTTGGGACACAAAAAACATTCAGTACTTC
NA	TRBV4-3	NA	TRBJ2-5	CASSQESSTETQYF	TGCGCCAGCAGCCAAGAATCCTCGACAGAGACCCAGTACTTC
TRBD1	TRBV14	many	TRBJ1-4	CASSQTGGNEKLFF	TGTGCCAGCAGTCAAACAGGGGGCAATGAAAAACTGTTTTTT
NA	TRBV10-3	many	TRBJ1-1	CAISESGGSDTEAFF	TGTGCCATCAGTGAGTCTGGGGGAAGCGACACTGAAGCTTTCTTT
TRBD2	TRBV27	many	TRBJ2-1	CASSLPGRASEQFF	TGTGCCAGCAGTTTACCCGGGAGGGCGAGTGAGCAGTTCTTC
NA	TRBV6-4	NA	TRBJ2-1	CASSTSDSYNEQFF	NA
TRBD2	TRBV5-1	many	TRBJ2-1	CASSLGSSGRANGNEQFF	TGCGCCAGCAGCTTGGGGTCTAGCGGGAGGGCCAACGGCAATGAGCAGTTCTTC
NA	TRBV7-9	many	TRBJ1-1	CASSFDGANTEAFF	TGTGCCAGCAGCTTCGACGGAGCGAACACTGAAGCTTTCTTT
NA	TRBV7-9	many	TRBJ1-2	CASNTIPPSDSYGYTF	TGTGCCAGCAACACCATCCCCCCGTCGGACAGCTATGGCTACACCTTC
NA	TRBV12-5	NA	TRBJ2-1	CASADDLFYNEQFF	TGTGCTAGTGCCGATGACTTGTTCTACAATGAGCAGTTCTTC
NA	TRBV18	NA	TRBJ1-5	CASSPGSRGNQPQHF	TGTGCCAGCTCACCAGGGTCTCGTGGCAATCAGCCCCAGCATTTT
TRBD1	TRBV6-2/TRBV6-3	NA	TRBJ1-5	CASSGTEFYSNQPQHF	TGTGCCAGCAGTGGGACAGAATTCTATAGCAATCAGCCCCAGCATTTT
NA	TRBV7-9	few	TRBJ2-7	CASSLTSQSPPNEQYF	TGTGCCAGCAGCTTAACCTCTCAATCCCCGCCGAACGAGCAGTACTTC
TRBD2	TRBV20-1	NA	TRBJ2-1	CSATRASGRDEQFF	TGCAGTGCCACTAGGGCTAGCGGGAGGGATGAGCAGTTCTTC
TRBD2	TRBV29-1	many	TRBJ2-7	CSVRREAEQYF	TGCAGCGTACGGCGGGAGGCGGAGCAGTACTTC
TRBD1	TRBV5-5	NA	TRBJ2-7	CASSLSPPGTDYEQYF	TGTGCCAGCAGCTTATCTCCCCCCGGGACAGATTACGAGCAGTACTTC
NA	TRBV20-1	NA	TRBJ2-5	CSARDLPGTAQETQYF	TGCAGTGCTAGAGATCTTCCGGGGACGGCCCAAGAGACCCAGTACTTC
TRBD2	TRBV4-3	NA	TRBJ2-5	CASSQEVAGGPETQYF	TGCGCCAGCAGCCAAGAGGTAGCGGGGGGGCCAGAGACCCAGTACTTC
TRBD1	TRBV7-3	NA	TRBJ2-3	CASSPRTGVDTQYF	TGTGCCAGCAGCCCCCGGACAGGGGTAGATACGCAGTATTTT
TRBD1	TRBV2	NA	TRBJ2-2	CASSESVSRGSPNTGELFF	TGTGCCAGCAGTGAATCCGTAAGCAGGGGGTCCCCGAACACCGGGGAGCTGTTTTTT
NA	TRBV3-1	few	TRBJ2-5	CASSRGAQETQYF	TGTGCCAGCAGTAGGGGGGCCCAAGAGACCCAGTACTTC
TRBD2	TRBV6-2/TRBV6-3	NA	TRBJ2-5	CASSYDPWRGYQETQYF	TGTGCCAGCAGTTACGACCCTTGGCGGGGGTACCAAGAGACCCAGTACTTC
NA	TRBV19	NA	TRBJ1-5	CASSIGVRQPQHF	TGTGCCAGTAGTATAGGGGTACGTCAGCCCCAGCATTTT
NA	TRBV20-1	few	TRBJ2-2	CSARSGGGRNTGELFF	TGCAGTGCTAGATCAGGGGGGGGGCGGAACACCGGGGAGCTGTTTTTT
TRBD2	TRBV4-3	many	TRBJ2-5	CASSQDSSGPAGGPETQYF	TGCGCCAGCAGCCAAGACTCCTCCGGGCCGGCGGGGGGCCCAGAGACCCAGTACTTC
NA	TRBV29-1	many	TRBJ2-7	CSARGSYEQYF	TGCAGCGCAAGGGGGTCCTACGAGCAGTACTTC
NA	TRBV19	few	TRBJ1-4	CASSRTEKLFF	TGTGCCAGTAGTAGGACCGAAAAACTGTTTTTT
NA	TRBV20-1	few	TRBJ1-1	CSARPLAFLNTEAFF	TGCAGTGCGAGACCGTTAGCGTTCCTGAACACTGAAGCTTTCTTT
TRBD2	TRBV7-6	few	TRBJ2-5	CASSSTSGRAWETQYF	TGTGCCAGCAGCTCTACTAGCGGGAGGGCCTGGGAGACCCAGTACTTC
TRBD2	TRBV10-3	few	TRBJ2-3	CAISEPKLAGDTDTQYF	TGTGCCATCAGTGAGCCTAAACTAGCGGGGGACACAGATACGCAGTATTTT
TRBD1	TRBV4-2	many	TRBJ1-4	CASSQKQGSGEKLFF	TGTGCCAGCAGCCAGAAACAGGGGTCAGGCGAAAAACTGTTTTTT
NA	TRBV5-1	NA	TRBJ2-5	CASSSAQGQETQYF	TGCGCCAGCAGCTCCGCGCAGGGTCAGGAGACCCAGTACTTC
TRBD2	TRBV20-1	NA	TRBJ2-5	CSTRDLVAGGETQYF	TGCAGTACTAGAGATCTCGTGGCGGGAGGGGAGACCCAGTACTTC
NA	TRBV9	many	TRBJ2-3	CASSVVGSRSTDTQYF	TGTGCCAGCAGCGTAGTTGGCTCCCGTAGCACAGATACGCAGTATTTT
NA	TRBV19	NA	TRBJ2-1	CASSISGEQFF	TGTGCCAGTAGTATTTCGGGTGAGCAGTTCTTC
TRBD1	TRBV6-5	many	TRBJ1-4	CASTKLQGTEKLFF	TGTGCCAGCACCAAACTACAGGGGACTGAAAAACTGTTTTTT
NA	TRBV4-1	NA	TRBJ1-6	CASSQALDSYNSPLHF	TGCGCCAGCAGCCAAGCTTTGGACAGTTATAATTCACCCCTCCACTTT
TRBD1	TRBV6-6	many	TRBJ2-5	CASSPGTGDSETQYF	TGTGCCAGCAGTCCGGGGACAGGAGATTCAGAGACCCAGTACTTC
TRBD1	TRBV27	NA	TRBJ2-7	CASSLYRGTAYEQYF	TGTGCCAGCAGTTTGTACAGGGGGACCGCCTACGAGCAGTACTTC
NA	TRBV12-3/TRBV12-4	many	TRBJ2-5	CASSSPGNQETQYF	TGTGCCAGCAGTTCCCCAGGGAACCAAGAGACCCAGTACTTC
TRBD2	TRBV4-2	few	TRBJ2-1	CASSHSPGGPDEQFF	TGTGCCAGCAGCCATTCCCCGGGAGGGCCGGATGAGCAGTTCTTC
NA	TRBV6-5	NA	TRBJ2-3	CASSYSRLGSDTQYF	TGTGCCAGCAGTTACTCGAGGTTGGGTTCAGATACGCAGTATTTT
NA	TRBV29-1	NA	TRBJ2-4	CSVEASATLAKNIQYF	TGCAGCGTTGAAGCTTCAGCGACTCTAGCCAAAAACATTCAGTACTTC
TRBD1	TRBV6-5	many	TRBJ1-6	CASSYSTGGDYNSPLHF	TGTGCCAGCAGTTACTCGACAGGGGGCGATTATAATTCACCCCTCCACTTT
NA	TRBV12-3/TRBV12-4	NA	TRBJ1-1	CASNVRTEAFF	TGTGCCAGCAACGTCCGCACTGAAGCTTTCTTT
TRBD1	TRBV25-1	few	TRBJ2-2	CASVSGDRGPGELFF	TGTGCCAGCGTCAGCGGAGACAGGGGTCCCGGGGAGCTGTTTTTT
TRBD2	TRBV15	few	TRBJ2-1	CATSRDLRLAEYNEQFF	TGTGCCACCAGCAGAGATTTACGACTAGCGGAGTACAATGAGCAGTTCTTC
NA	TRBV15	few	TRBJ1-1	CATSRAGGNTEAFF	TGTGCCACCAGCAGAGCCGGGGGGAACACTGAAGCTTTCTTT
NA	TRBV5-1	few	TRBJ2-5	CASSLNGPPLSTQYF	TGCGCCAGCAGCTTGAACGGGCCGCCTTTATCCACCCAGTACTTC
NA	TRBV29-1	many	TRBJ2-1	CSVVLRDYNEQFF	TGCAGCGTTGTATTGCGGGACTACAATGAGCAGTTCTTC